This is a list of T cell receptor beta chains from one sample in a study of T cells generated in artificial thymic organoids. Via MiXCR, TCRdb re-called the 5' RACE reads, giving one row per CDR3 protein. Of 5,600 or so distinct CDR3 sequences listed, around 32% are singletons. The sample consisted of naive CD8+ T cells from blood. The origin of the receptors is a human donor who gave cord blood stem cells for thymic organoid culture, a cardiac surgery patient who gave postnatal thymus, or a blood donor (not recorded which). The CDR3 runs from the conserved cysteine through the conserved F or W. The D gene is left open where the match is weak. Size is omitted from some rows. Given values are once, few, many or a class for expanded clones.

-,TRBJ2-1,TRBV19,TRBD2,TGTGCCAGTAGTATAGCGGGAGGTAAGCACAATGAGCAGTTCTTC,CASSIAGGKHNEQFF
-,TRBJ1-3,TRBV12-3/TRBV12-4,-,TGTGCCAGCAGTTTACAGGGTTCTGGAAACACCATATATTTT,CASSLQGSGNTIYF
-,TRBJ2-1,TRBV3-1,-,TGTGCCAGCAGCCAAGTATACTACAATGAGCAGTTCTTC,CASSQVYYNEQFF
-,TRBJ2-7,TRBV19,-,TGTGCCAGTAGAGAGGGCTACGAGCAGTACTTC,CASREGYEQYF
-,TRBJ2-7,TRBV27,TRBD2,TGTGCCAGCAGTTTATCGACTAGCGTTGGAATCCCCTACGAGCAGTACTTC,CASSLSTSVGIPYEQYF
-,TRBJ2-2,TRBV9,-,TGTGCCAGCAGCGTAGGGGTTTCGACCGGGGAGCTGTTTTTT,CASSVGVSTGELFF
few,TRBJ2-7,TRBV20-1,-,TGCAGTGCTAGAGATGTAATGGCCTACGAGCAGTACTTC,CSARDVMAYEQYF
few,TRBJ2-7,TRBV27,-,TGTGCCAGCAGTAAGACTTGGGACGAGCAGTACTTC,CASSKTWDEQYF
once,TRBJ2-1,TRBV11-2,-,TGTGCCAGCAGCTTAGGCCGAGCAGGTTATGAGCAGTTCTTC,CASSLGRAGYEQFF
-,TRBJ2-1,TRBV5-6,TRBD2,TGTGCCAGCAGCTTGGCTCTAGCGGGGGGGCCCGGTGAGCAGTTCTTC,CASSLALAGGPGEQFF
medium-sized,TRBJ2-5,TRBV2,-,TGTGCCAGCAGGGATAGTAGCATGGAGACCCAGTACTTC,CASRDSSMETQYF
few,TRBJ1-1,TRBV7-6,-,TGTGCCAGCAGCTTAGAGGAAAACACTGAAGCTTTCTTT,CASSLEENTEAFF
-,TRBJ2-7,TRBV4-1,-,TGCGCCAGCGGCCAAGCACAAGGCACCTCCTACGAGCAGTACTTC,CASGQAQGTSYEQYF
-,TRBJ2-5,TRBV4-1,-,TGCGCCAGCAGCCAAGTTCGGCAGCAAGAGACCCAGTACTTC,CASSQVRQQETQYF
-,TRBJ1-1,TRBV9,TRBD1,TGTGCCAGCAGCACGGAAGGGACAGGGGGCACTGAAGCTTTCTTT,CASSTEGTGGTEAFF
-,TRBJ2-3,TRBV4-1,-,TGCGCCAGCAGCCAAGATACTTACCAGGATACGCAGTATTTT,CASSQDTYQDTQYF
-,TRBJ1-2,TRBV28,-,TGTGCCAGCAGTTTTTATGGACCGGAGGGAACTAACCATGGCTACACCTTC,CASSFYGPEGTNHGYTF
once,TRBJ2-7,TRBV4-2,-,TGTGCCAGCAGTCAAGGTTCCTGCTCCTACGAGCAGTACTTC,CASSQGSCSYEQYF
medium-sized,TRBJ2-1,TRBV4-1,-,TGCGCCAGCAGCCCCGACGGGAGCTCCTACAATGAGCAGTTCTTC,CASSPDGSSYNEQFF
-,TRBJ2-7,TRBV24-1,TRBD1,TGTGCCACCAGTGATCAAACCCGGGACAGACACGAGCAGTACTTC,CATSDQTRDRHEQYF
few,TRBJ2-2,TRBV5-6,-,TGTGCCAGCAGCTTTCCCGCGGCCCTGGAAAGTGATTTATACGGGGAGCTGTTTTTT,CASSFPAALESDLYGELFF
-,TRBJ2-5,TRBV5-1,TRBD1,TGCGCCAGCAGCTGGTGGACAGGGGAGGCAGAGACCCAGTACTTC,CASSWWTGEAETQYF
-,TRBJ1-1,TRBV5-1,TRBD1,TGCGCCAGCAGCTTGGATCTCAGCACGGGACAGGTGAACACTGAAGCTTTCTTT,CASSLDLSTGQVNTEAFF
-,TRBJ2-5,TRBV18,-,TGTGCCAGCTCACCACTACCGGGACACGCAGCCCCAGAGAACCAAGAGACCCAGTACTTC,CASSPLPGHAAPENQETQYF
few,TRBJ2-1,TRBV10-3,TRBD2,TGTGCCATCAGGCGAGCGGGGGAATACAATGAGCAGTTCTTC,CAIRRAGEYNEQFF
few,TRBJ2-3,TRBV27,-,TGTGCCAGCAGTATACTAAGCCTGCCCCCCACAGATACGCAGTATTTT,CASSILSLPPTDTQYF
few,TRBJ1-1,TRBV4-1,-,TGCGCCAGCAGCCAAGATCTGCAGGGTTTATTCGCTTTCTTT,CASSQDLQGLFAFF
-,TRBJ2-2,TRBV9,TRBD2,TGTGCCAGCAGCGTAGTTAGCGGGAGGAACACCGGGGAGCTGTTTTTT,CASSVVSGRNTGELFF
-,TRBJ2-1,TRBV11-2,-,TGTGCCAGCAGCTTAGCAAGGGTCTCCTACAATGAGCAGTTCTTC,CASSLARVSYNEQFF
-,TRBJ2-7,TRBV15,-,TGTGCCACCAGCACTCGACTAGATGCCTACGAGCAGTACTTC,CATSTRLDAYEQYF
-,TRBJ2-7,TRBV29-1,-,TGCAGCGTTTGGGACATCACCTACGAGCAGTACTTC,CSVWDITYEQYF
once,TRBJ1-1,TRBV19,-,TGTGCCAGTAGTATGGGGGAAGGGAACACTGAAGCTTTCTTT,CASSMGEGNTEAFF
medium-sized,TRBJ2-1,TRBV12-5,-,TGTGCTAGTGGTTTGGTACGGGGAGCGAACAATGAGCAGTTCTTC,CASGLVRGANNEQFF
-,TRBJ2-3,TRBV29-1,TRBD2,TGCAGCGTTGAGAGTAGCGGGCGAGGCACAGATACGCAGTATTTT,CSVESSGRGTDTQYF
medium-sized,TRBJ2-7,TRBV10-3,TRBD1,TGTGCCATCAGCCGGGACAGGGGAAACGAGCAGTACTTC,CAISRDRGNEQYF
medium-sized,TRBJ2-5,TRBV27,-,TGTGCCAGCAGTAACCTGGCAGACCAAGAGACCCAGTACTTC,CASSNLADQETQYF
few,TRBJ1-1,TRBV7-9,-,TGTGCCAGCAGTAACTATGACAGCGTGAACACTGAAGCTTTCTTT,CASSNYDSVNTEAFF
few,TRBJ2-1,TRBV27,TRBD2,TGTGCCAGCGCTAGCGGGGGGGTTTACAATGAGCAGTTCTTC,CASASGGVYNEQFF
-,TRBJ2-3,TRBV27,-,TGTGCCAGCAGTTTATCGTCCCCCACAGATACGCAGTATTTT,CASSLSSPTDTQYF
few,TRBJ1-1,TRBV9,-,TGTGCCAGCAGCGAACTAGCGAACACTGAAGCTTTCTTT,CASSELANTEAFF
few,TRBJ2-4,TRBV27,-,TGTGCCAGCAGTTTAAGCGCAGGTCATCGGGGAAACATTCAGTACTTC,CASSLSAGHRGNIQYF
medium-sized,TRBJ2-4,TRBV7-9,TRBD1,TGTGCCAGCAGATCTACAGGGGGCCCAGCCAAAAACATTCAGTACTTC,CASRSTGGPAKNIQYF
-,TRBJ2-7,TRBV7-9,TRBD1,TGTGCCAGCAGCTTACCCGAGACAGGGGTGTACGAGCAGTACTTC,CASSLPETGVYEQYF
-,TRBJ2-3,TRBV3-1,TRBD2,TGTGCCAGCAGCCAACTAGCGGAGTTCACAGATACGCAGTATTTT,CASSQLAEFTDTQYF
-,TRBJ2-7,TRBV5-6,TRBD2,TGTGCCAGCAGCCCCCCACCGGGAGGGGCCCACGAGCAGTACTTC,CASSPPPGGAHEQYF
medium-sized,TRBJ2-4,TRBV4-1,-,TGCGCCAGCAGCCAAGTAAAGGACGGCGTAATGGGAGACATTCAGTACTTC,CASSQVKDGVMGDIQYF